A selection of T cell receptor beta chains follows, all from one sample in a study of blood T cell repertoires in COVID-19. TCRdb's table, derived via immunoSEQ multiplex PCR, lists solely in-frame clones and lacks some. The sample holds just under 80,000 clones, approximately 82% seen once. The sequenced sample was peripheral blood. These receptors originate from a woman between 70 and 85 years old with acute or convalescent COVID-19. Both conserved end residues are part of each CDR3. The order of the fields is J gene, D gene, V gene, clone size, CDR3 protein, CDR3 DNA. A D gene is named only where the DNA matches it firmly. The size entry is marked missing in some rows and otherwise reads once, few, many or a size class.

J: TRBJ2-2
D: .
V: TRBV3-1/TRBV3-2
size: .
CDR3: CASSLSGQGPGELFF
DNA: TGTGCCAGCAGCCTCTCCGGCCAGGGCCCCGGGGAGCTGTTTTTT

J: TRBJ2-5
D: .
V: TRBV19
size: .
CDR3: CASRRGETQYF
DNA: TGTGCCAGTAGGAGGGGGGAGACCCAGTACTTC

J: TRBJ1-6
D: .
V: TRBV6-5
size: .
CDR3: CASTLGSLNSPLHF
DNA: TGTGCCAGCACACTCGGGTCGCTTAATTCACCCCTCCACTTT

J: TRBJ1-2
D: .
V: TRBV19
size: .
CDR3: CASSINGQNYGYTF
DNA: TGTGCCAGTAGTATAAACGGACAAAACTATGGCTACACCTTC

J: TRBJ2-7
D: .
V: TRBV25-1
size: .
CDR3: CASSEPHESYEQYF
DNA: TGTGCCAGCAGTGAACCACACGAATCCTACGAGCAGTACTTC

J: TRBJ2-5
D: .
V: TRBV19
size: .
CDR3: CASSIAVQETQYF
DNA: TGTGCCAGTAGTATAGCGGTCCAAGAGACCCAGTACTTC

J: TRBJ2-1
D: TRBD2
V: TRBV7-9
size: .
CDR3: CASSRKPGLAGNNEQFF
DNA: TGTGCCAGCAGCCGTAAGCCCGGACTAGCGGGAAACAATGAGCAGTTCTTC

J: TRBJ1-6
D: TRBD1
V: TRBV6-5
size: .
CDR3: CASSKGGYSPLHF
DNA: TGTGCCAGCAGCAAAGGGGGCTATTCACCCCTCCACTTT

J: TRBJ2-3
D: TRBD1
V: TRBV4-1
size: .
CDR3: CASSQHRDRVPTDTQYF
DNA: TGCGCCAGCAGCCAACACAGGGACAGGGTGCCCACAGATACGCAGTATTTT

J: TRBJ1-2
D: .
V: TRBV6-1
size: .
CDR3: CASSEAPSQAGYGYTF
DNA: TGTGCCAGCAGTGAAGCGCCGAGCCAGGCCGGCTATGGCTACACCTTC

J: TRBJ2-7
D: TRBD1
V: TRBV10-3
size: .
CDR3: CASSGQGYEQYF
DNA: TGTGCCTCCTCGGGACAGGGGTACGAGCAGTACTTC

J: TRBJ2-3
D: TRBD2
V: TRBV2
size: .
CDR3: CASSEGTSGSVVDTQYF
DNA: TGTGCCAGCAGTGAGGGGACTAGCGGGAGTGTGGTAGATACGCAGTATTTT

J: TRBJ2-6
D: TRBD2
V: TRBV19
size: .
CDR3: CASSTPRDYSGANVLTF
DNA: TGTGCCAGTAGTACCCCCAGGGACTATTCTGGGGCCAACGTCCTGACTTTC

J: TRBJ2-4
D: TRBD1
V: TRBV6-5
size: .
CDR3: CASSYGGTGPSGIQYF
DNA: TGTGCCAGCAGTTACGGCGGGACAGGGCCCAGCGGCATTCAGTACTTC

J: TRBJ1-2
D: .
V: TRBV6-4
size: .
CDR3: CASSVDLGSGYTF
DNA: TGTGCCAGCAGTGTTGATTTAGGGAGTGGCTACACCTTC

J: TRBJ1-5
D: TRBD1
V: TRBV5-8
size: .
CDR3: CASRRRTGGQPQHF
DNA: TGTGCCAGCAGACGCCGGACAGGGGGACAGCCCCAGCATTTT

J: TRBJ2-3
D: TRBD1
V: TRBV2
size: .
CDR3: CATRGPGDTQYF
DNA: TGTGCCACAAGGGGGCCCGGGGATACGCAGTATTTT

J: TRBJ1-6
D: .
V: TRBV10-3
size: .
CDR3: CAISEGRDSPLHF
DNA: TGTGCCATCAGTGAGGGGAGGGATTCACCCCTCCACTTT

J: TRBJ1-6
D: .
V: TRBV9
size: .
CDR3: CASSEAGVSPLHF
DNA: TGTGCCAGCAGCGAAGCGGGGGTTTCACCCCTCCACTTT

J: TRBJ2-5
D: .
V: TRBV7-3
size: .
CDR3: CASSLNLKETQYF
DNA: TGTGCCAGCAGCTTAAATCTAAAAGAGACCCAGTACTTC

J: TRBJ2-5
D: TRBD1
V: TRBV5-4
size: .
CDR3: CASSGQGRSETQYF
DNA: TGTGCCAGCTCCGGACAGGGAAGGTCGGAGACCCAGTACTTC

J: TRBJ1-2
D: TRBD1
V: TRBV6-5
size: .
CDR3: CASRDRGRFSYTF
DNA: TGTGCTAGCAGGGACAGGGGGCGATTTAGCTACACCTTC

J: TRBJ2-7
D: TRBD2
V: TRBV5-1
size: .
CDR3: CASSSSSGIYEQYF
DNA: TGCGCCAGCAGCTCGTCTAGCGGGATATACGAGCAGTACTTC

J: TRBJ2-3
D: TRBD2
V: TRBV29-1
size: .
CDR3: CSVEGGTSGDTQYF
DNA: TGCAGCGTTGAGGGTGGGACTAGCGGGGATACGCAGTATTTT

J: TRBJ1-5
D: .
V: TRBV6-5
size: .
CDR3: CASSWDSWGSQPQHF
DNA: TGTGCCAGCAGTTGGGACTCTTGGGGGAGTCAGCCCCAGCATTTT

J: TRBJ2-1
D: .
V: TRBV5-4
size: .
CDR3: CASSSGTGQRSYNEQFF
DNA: TGTGCCAGCAGCTCCGGTACGGGACAACGATCCTACAATGAGCAGTTCTTC

J: TRBJ1-3
D: TRBD1
V: TRBV10-2
size: .
CDR3: CASDPGQLGNTIYF
DNA: TGCGCCAGCGATCCGGGACAGCTCGGAAACACCATATATTTT

J: TRBJ2-1
D: TRBD1
V: TRBV29-1
size: .
CDR3: CSAGDRTYNEQFF
DNA: TGCAGCGCGGGGGACAGGACCTACAATGAGCAGTTCTTC

J: TRBJ2-3
D: .
V: TRBV19
size: .
CDR3: CASSIWPDTQYF
DNA: TGTGCCAGTAGTATATGGCCAGATACGCAGTATTTT

J: TRBJ2-5
D: .
V: TRBV4-1
size: .
CDR3: CASSQDPRQETQYF
DNA: TGCGCCAGCAGCCAAGATCCCAGGCAAGAGACCCAGTACTTC

J: TRBJ2-1
D: TRBD2
V: TRBV14
size: .
CDR3: CASRHTSGSYNEQFF
DNA: TGTGCCAGCAGGCACACTAGCGGGAGTTACAATGAGCAGTTCTTC

J: TRBJ2-7
D: .
V: TRBV15
size: .
CDR3: CATSRDKSGTREYF
DNA: TGTGCCACCAGCAGAGATAAGTCCGGGACACGGGAATACTTC

J: TRBJ1-1
D: .
V: TRBV5-1
size: .
CDR3: CASGLGGVNTEAFF
DNA: TGCGCCAGCGGGCTGGGGGGAGTCAACACTGAAGCTTTCTTT

J: TRBJ2-3
D: TRBD1
V: TRBV19
size: .
CDR3: CASSRAGTGPDTQYF
DNA: TGTGCCAGTAGTAGGGCGGGGACAGGGCCAGATACGCAGTATTTT

J: TRBJ2-3
D: TRBD1
V: TRBV5-4
size: .
CDR3: CASSPSGQVDSDTQYF
DNA: TGTGCCAGCAGCCCCTCGGGACAGGTGGATTCAGATACGCAGTATTTT

J: TRBJ1-6
D: .
V: TRBV27
size: .
CDR3: CASRLPGNSPLHF
DNA: TGTGCCAGCAGACTACCAGGGAATTCACCCCTCCACTTT

J: TRBJ2-3
D: .
V: TRBV5-4
size: once
CDR3: CASSRESTDTQYF
DNA: TGTGCCAGCAGCCGAGAAAGCACAGATACGCAGTATTTT

J: TRBJ1-5
D: .
V: TRBV27
size: .
CDR3: CASSLPLTDSPAGQPQHF
DNA: TGTGCCAGCAGTTTACCCCTAACGGACTCTCCCGCGGGGCAGCCCCAGCATTTT

J: TRBJ1-3
D: .
V: TRBV18
size: .
CDR3: CASSPPGPGNTIYF
DNA: TGTGCCAGCTCACCACCGGGGCCTGGAAACACCATATATTTT

J: TRBJ2-1
D: TRBD2
V: TRBV7-3
size: .
CDR3: CASSRAWASGKNEQFF
DNA: TGTGCCAGCAGCAGAGCCTGGGCTAGCGGGAAAAATGAGCAGTTCTTC

J: TRBJ1-4
D: .
V: TRBV19
size: .
CDR3: CASSIGIEKLFF
DNA: TGTGCCAGTAGTATCGGGATTGAAAAACTGTTTTTT

J: TRBJ2-7
D: TRBD1
V: TRBV5-1
size: .
CDR3: CASKIKRDSHEQYF
DNA: TGCGCCAGCAAAATAAAGAGGGACAGTCACGAGCAGTACTTC

J: TRBJ1-4
D: TRBD1
V: TRBV6-6
size: few
CDR3: CASSEGQGNEKLFF
DNA: TGTGCCAGCAGTGAGGGACAGGGTAATGAAAAACTGTTTTTT

J: TRBJ2-7
D: TRBD1
V: TRBV5-1
size: few
CDR3: CASSLAGTGSEQYF
DNA: TGCGCCAGCAGCTTGGCTGGGACAGGGTCGGAGCAGTACTTC

J: TRBJ2-7
D: .
V: TRBV19
size: .
CDR3: CASRTGYEQYF
DNA: TGTGCCAGTAGGACAGGATACGAGCAGTACTTC

J: TRBJ2-1
D: .
V: TRBV4-2
size: .
CDR3: CASSPQQAMGFYNEQFF
DNA: TGTGCCAGCAGCCCGCAACAGGCCATGGGGTTTTACAATGAGCAGTTCTTC

J: TRBJ2-3
D: .
V: TRBV5-1
size: .
CDR3: CASSLDSPSTDTQYF
DNA: TGCGCCAGCAGCTTGGATTCTCCTAGCACAGATACGCAGTATTTT

J: TRBJ2-2
D: TRBD1
V: TRBV18
size: .
CDR3: CASSPSQGAPGELFF
DNA: TGTGCCAGCTCACCGTCCCAGGGGGCGCCCGGGGAGCTGTTTTTT

J: TRBJ1-1
D: .
V: TRBV12-3/TRBV12-4
size: .
CDR3: CASRQQANTEAFF
DNA: TGTGCCAGCAGGCAACAGGCGAACACTGAAGCTTTCTTT

J: TRBJ1-1
D: .
V: TRBV18
size: few
CDR3: CASSKSTANTEAFF
DNA: TGTGCCAGCTCAAAGTCGACAGCGAACACTGAAGCTTTCTTT

J: TRBJ2-5
D: TRBD2
V: TRBV9
size: .
CDR3: CASSPGGETQYF
DNA: TGTGCCAGCAGCCCCGGGGGGGAGACCCAGTACTTC

J: TRBJ2-7
D: .
V: TRBV7-9
size: .
CDR3: CASSAYSSYEQYF
DNA: TGTGCCAGTAGCGCGTATAGCTCCTACGAGCAGTACTTC

J: TRBJ2-4
D: .
V: TRBV27
size: .
CDR3: CASSLSGSVAKNIQYF
DNA: TGTGCCAGCAGTTTATCGGGCAGTGTAGCCAAAAACATTCAGTACTTC

J: TRBJ1-4
D: TRBD1
V: TRBV30
size: .
CDR3: CAWRGRGREKLFF
DNA: TGTGCCTGGAGAGGCAGGGGGCGCGAAAAACTGTTTTTT

J: TRBJ1-6
D: TRBD1
V: TRBV15
size: .
CDR3: CATSSLQGSSPLHF
DNA: TGTGCCACCAGCAGCTTACAGGGGTCCTCACCCCTCCACTTT

J: TRBJ2-1
D: TRBD2
V: TRBV3-1/TRBV3-2
size: .
CDR3: CASSPGRANEQFF
DNA: TGTGCCAGCAGCCCCGGGAGGGCCAATGAGCAGTTCTTC

J: TRBJ1-1
D: .
V: TRBV5-1
size: few
CDR3: CASSWGRRNTEAFF
DNA: TGCGCCAGCAGCTGGGGGCGGAGGAACACTGAAGCTTTCTTT

J: TRBJ1-5
D: TRBD1
V: TRBV24-1
size: .
CDR3: CATSDQDRDSQHF
DNA: TGTGCCACCAGTGATCAGGACCGGGACAGCCAGCATTTT

J: TRBJ1-5
D: TRBD1
V: TRBV15
size: once
CDR3: CATSQFPLGQGGQPQHF
DNA: TGTGCCACCAGCCAATTCCCTCTGGGACAGGGCGGTCAGCCCCAGCATTTT

J: TRBJ1-1
D: TRBD1
V: TRBV14
size: .
CDR3: CASRRTTGGTDEAFF
DNA: TGTGCCAGCAGACGTACGACAGGGGGTACGGACGAAGCTTTCTTT